This passage covers 10 T cell receptor beta chains from one sample sequenced in a study of identical twins (dated by TCRdb to 2015 to 2016). The method was 5' RACE. The instrument was an Illumina HiSeq 2000. The raw public data were reprocessed by TCRdb itself: fastp quality trimming at Q25, MiXCR clonotype calling, in-frame beta chains only. Rows matching on CDR3 protein sequence are summarized as one entry with the most common DNA and genes. This sample holds about 250,000 distinct CDR3 sequences; 7.5% were observed only once. Together, the top ten hold over 5% of the sample. In addition, the sample was reused for a study of yellow fever vaccine responses in identical twins.

Sample: CD8+ T cells sorted from blood. Receptor source: a young woman in good health.

The genes are TRBV3-1 and TRBJ1-1, with D possibly matching TRBD1 (6 bases). Germline V gives CDR1 LGHDT, CDR2 YNNKEL (reference sequence). Trimming removed 0 bases at V and 3 bases at J, with 14 bases between. The CDR3 is made up of 16 amino acids. For the CDR3, the DNA is TGTGCCAGCAGCCAAGATGGAGGGTCAGGGGACACTGAAGCTTTCTTT. Translated: CASSQDGGSGDTEAFF.

The J gene is TRBJ2-1, the V gene TRBV5-5; D gene uncertain. The CDR3 sequence is 15 residues long. Germline CDR1 is SGHKS and CDR2 is YYEKEE (reference sequence). The V end was cut by 0 bases, the J end by 0 bases, with 7 bases between. The CDR3 is CASSLGDTSYNEQFF. Written as DNA, the CDR3 is TGTGCCAGCAGCTTGGGTGACACCTCCTACAATGAGCAGTTCTTC.

This clonotype was seen a handful of times. The gene calls are TRBV4-1 and TRBJ2-7; perhaps TRBD1 as D (6 bases). This CDR3 comprises 17 residues. V lost 4 bases, J lost 3 bases, and 22 bases lay in between. CDR1 and CDR2 from the germline V gene are MGHRA and YSYEKL. This chain's CDR3 is CASSPLLAGDPSYEQYF. The CDR3 DNA reads as TGCGCCAGCAGCCCCCTATTGGCAGGGGACCCTAGCTACGAGCAGTACTTC.

This clonotype was observed at least ten times. This chain links TRBV4-2 with TRBJ2-2; D is undetermined. Trimming removed 0 bases from V and 5 bases from J, with 19 bases in between. Germline CDR1 reads LGHNA; CDR2 reads YNFKEQ. This CDR3 has 18 amino acids. The CDR3: CASSQDELLSPSTGELFF. The DNA of the CDR3 is TGTGCCAGCAGCCAAGATGAACTCCTTTCCCCGTCGACCGGGGAGCTGTTTTTT.

This clonotype came up a few times. V is TRBV2 and J is TRBJ1-2; TRBD1 agrees at 9 bases. Germline lookup yields CDR1 SNHLY and CDR2 FYNNEI. The CDR3 runs to 13 residues. Losses at the gene ends were 7 bases for V and 4 bases for J; bases not matched to a gene: 4. The CDR3 sequence is CASTGQGAYGYTF. The CDR3, as DNA: TGTGCCAGCACGGGACAGGGTGCCTATGGCTACACCTTC.

The J gene is TRBJ2-5, the V gene TRBV11-2; D remains unclear. Germline V lookup: CDR1 SGHAT, CDR2 FQNNGV. Deletions cut 6 bases from V and 4 bases from J, with 9 bases between. The length of the CDR3 is 12 residues. The CDR3 is CASSWSGETQYF. The CDR3 DNA sequence: TGTGCCAGCAGTTGGTCCGGAGAGACCCAGTACTTC.

A few counts support this clonotype. This rearrangement joins TRBV5-5 to TRBJ2-5; a possible D gene is TRBD2 (6 bases). The V and J ends lost 3 bases and 10 bases respectively, with 19 bases between them. CDR1 and CDR2 (germline): SGHKS, YYEKEE (reference sequence). This CDR3 spans 14 amino acids. DNA for the CDR3: TGTGCCAGCAGCTCCCAGGGACTCCTGGTAGACCAGTACTTC. The encoded protein is CASSSQGLLVDQYF.

The J gene is TRBJ2-5, the V gene TRBV6-5; D is tentatively TRBD1 or TRBD2 (6 bases each). The CDR3 loop spans 16 amino acids. Deletions cut 0 bases from V and 4 bases from J, with 15 bases between. The germline V gene encodes CDR1 MNHEY and CDR2 SVGAGI. CDR3 sequence (DNA): TGTGCCAGCAGTTACTCGACACGGGGGCAGGTAGAGACCCAGTACTTC. This encodes CASSYSTRGQVETQYF.

This clonotype occurred many times. The chain combines TRBV10-3 with TRBJ2-1, with 7 bases that match TRBD2. Trimming cost V 3 bases and J 5 bases; bases outside gene matches: 19. Looked up from germline, CDR1 is ENHRY and CDR2 is SYGVKD. This CDR3 spans 19 amino acids. The CDR3 DNA follows: TGTGCCATCAGTGATTTTCTTACGGGAGGTCCTAGAAAGAACAATGAGCAGTTCTTC. It yields the protein CAISDFLTGGPRKNNEQFF.

This clonotype was observed a few times. One end of the junction fails to match germline, which may point to a read error. The V and J genes are TRBV6-5 and TRBJ2-3, with 9 positions matching TRBD2. CDR3 length equals 15 residues. Per the germline V gene, CDR1 is MNHEY and CDR2 is SVGAGI. The chain's CDR3 is CASTYLREGPDTQYF. In DNA, the CDR3 is TGTGCCAGCACTTACTTGCGGGAGGGCCCAGATACGCAGTATTTT.